What follows are 14 T cell receptor beta chains derived from one specimen sequenced in a study of cytomegalovirus exposure and HLA in healthy donors (dated by TCRdb to about 2017). Library method: the immunoSEQ multiplex PCR assay. The multiplex PCR relied on a mix of 60 forward primers for TCR Vbeta segments and 13 reverse primers for TCR Jbeta segments. Not all clones reach the TCRdb copy of this immuneACCESS table, which keeps in-frame sequences only. Checked studies attribute under half of the gap to unresolved V genes and leave the rest unexplained. The sample yields about 300,000 clones; 86% were counted once. Of the sample, around 3.7% is held by the ten largest clones. Sequenced: PBMCs. These TCRs come from a man aged 40-50 years in good health and CMV-seropositive.

The chain has TRBV5-5 and TRBJ1-2; D uncertain. V shed 1 base and J shed 8 bases, with 6 bases lying between them. The CDR3 loop spans 11 amino acids. Per the germline V gene, CDR1 is SGHKS and CDR2 is YYEKEE (reference sequence). This chain's CDR3 is CASSLSGGYTF. In DNA form, the CDR3 reads TGTGCCAGCAGCTTGTCGGGGGGCTACACCTTC.

The V gene is TRBV27, the J gene TRBJ1-4, with D maybe TRBD1 (5 bases). CDR1 and CDR2 from the germline V gene are MNHEY and SMNVEV (reference sequence). The CDR3 spans 13 residues. Trimming pared 8 bases from V and 3 bases from J, leaving 10 bases between. The CDR3 region is CASLRVANEKLFF. CDR3 DNA: TGTGCCAGCCTCAGGGTAGCTAATGAAAAACTGTTTTTT.

This sequence joins TRBV5-6 and TRBJ2-7, with TRBD1 matching 7 bases. This CDR3 spans 12 amino acids. CDR1 and CDR2 from the germline V gene are SGHDT and YYEEEE. The V and J ends lost 5 bases and 6 bases, in that order; junction bases with no gene match: 5. The CDR3 DNA sequence: TGTGCCAGCAGGAGATCAGGGGGCGAGCAGTACTTC. The encoded protein is CASRRSGGEQYF.

CDR3 sequence: CASSEGRFRTDTQYF. CDR3 coding DNA: TGCGCCAGCAGTGAGGGCAGGTTTCGCACAGATACGCAGTATTTT. The V and J genes are TRBV10-1 and TRBJ2-3; D unclear. Trimming shortened V by 2 bases and J by 1 base, and 10 bases separated the two germline ends. The CDR3 has 15 residues. The germline gives CDR1 WNHNN, CDR2 SYGVQD (reference sequence).

The chain has TRBV10-1 and TRBJ1-1, with 7 bases aligning to TRBD1. Germline CDR1 WNHNN, CDR2 SYGVQD (reference sequence). J was trimmed by 1 base and V by 6 bases; bases with no gene match: 8. This CDR3 has 15 amino acids. The DNA of the CDR3 is TGCGCCAGCAGGAAAACAGGGGCCGAGAACACTGAAGCTTTCTTT. Translated, it gives CASRKTGAENTEAFF.

The V call is TRBV5-4, the J call TRBJ1-2; possible D gene TRBD1, 6 bases. Trimming pared 2 bases from V and 6 bases from J, leaving 11 bases between. The germline CDR1 and CDR2 sequences are SGHNT and YYREEE (reference sequence). The CDR3 is made up of 13 amino acids. Here the CDR3 DNA reads TGTGCCAGCAGCTTACAGGGTGCCCATGGCTACACCTTC. This encodes CASSLQGAHGYTF.

This CDR3 is CSVPGQGLIGGEQYF. The CDR3 coding sequence is TGCAGCGTTCCGGGACAGGGCCTTATAGGTGGCGAGCAGTACTTC. The chain employs TRBV29-1 and TRBJ2-7; 9 nucleotides agree with TRBD1. V was clipped by 5 bases and J by 6 bases; unmatched bases: 14. Germline V gene sequence: CDR1 SQVTM, CDR2 ANQGSEA. The CDR3 loop spans 15 amino acids.

The rearrangement uses TRBV9 and TRBJ2-1; tentative D call: TRBD2 (5 bases). Trimming stripped 3 bases from V and 10 bases from J, with 17 bases between. The CDR3 is 14 residues long. Per the germline V gene, CDR1 is SGDLS and CDR2 is YYNGEE. The CDR3 sequence is CASSAPDRGGEQFF. For the CDR3, the DNA is TGTGCCAGCAGCGCCCCTGATCGCGGAGGAGAGCAGTTCTTC.

This rearrangement joins TRBV5-1 to TRBJ2-5; TRBD2 aligns across 8 bases. The CDR3 extends over 15 amino acids. The germline V gene encodes CDR1 SGHRS and CDR2 YFSETQ. V dropped 5 bases and J dropped 5; count of bases not matched to a gene: 11. The CDR3 spells CASRLAGLGTETQYF. The CDR3 nucleotides are TGCGCCAGCAGGTTAGCGGGGCTAGGGACGGAGACCCAGTACTTC.

This chain connects TRBV7-2 to TRBJ2-5; D is possibly TRBD2 (7 bases). V was clipped by 6 bases and J by 5 bases, with 16 bases between them. The CDR3 extends over 14 amino acids. In germline, CDR1 is SGHTA, CDR2 FQGNSA. The CDR3 region is CASRQGRGGETQYF. Written as DNA, the CDR3 is TGTGCCAGCAGGCAGGGGAGGGGGGGGGAGACCCAGTACTTC.

The rearrangement links TRBV27 to TRBJ2-5, with D tentatively TRBD1 (6 bases). The J call may be incorrect, as the DNA end agrees better with TRBJ2-7. From germline, CDR1 is MNHEY and CDR2 SMNVEV (reference sequence). The CDR3 has 15 residues. CDR3 region: CASSLSGGLGYEQYF. DNA for the CDR3: TGTGCCAGCAGTTTATCAGGGGGTTTAGGCTACGAGCAGTACTTC.

The chain combines TRBV29-1 with TRBJ2-4, with D perhaps matching TRBD1 (6 bases). Germline V lookup: CDR1 SQVTM, CDR2 ANQGSEA. V shed 7 bases and J shed 1 base, with 14 bases lying between them. The CDR3 has 14 residues. CDR3 sequence reads: CSAERQGAKNIQYF. The CDR3 nucleotides are TGCAGCGCCGAGCGGCAGGGGGCCAAAAACATTCAGTACTTC.

The V gene is TRBV6-5, the J gene TRBJ2-5, with 8 nucleotides matching TRBD1. The trim removed 7 bases at V and 5 bases at J, leaving 12 bases unmatched. The CDR3 totals 15 residues. The germline gives CDR1 MNHEY, CDR2 SVGAGI. The CDR3 reads CASTTGGDRYETQYF. For the CDR3, the DNA is TGTGCCAGCACCACAGGGGGTGATAGGTATGAGACCCAGTACTTC.

This clone was picked up one time. The V and J genes are TRBV2 and TRBJ2-1; D remains unclear. The CDR3 length is 17 residues. V was cut by 0 bases and J by 0 bases, with 12 bases left in between. CDR1 and CDR2 from the germline V gene are SNHLY and FYNNEI. The CDR3 spells CASSEAVPKSSYNEQFF. DNA of the CDR3: TGTGCCAGCAGTGAAGCAGTGCCCAAGAGCTCCTACAATGAGCAGTTCTTC.